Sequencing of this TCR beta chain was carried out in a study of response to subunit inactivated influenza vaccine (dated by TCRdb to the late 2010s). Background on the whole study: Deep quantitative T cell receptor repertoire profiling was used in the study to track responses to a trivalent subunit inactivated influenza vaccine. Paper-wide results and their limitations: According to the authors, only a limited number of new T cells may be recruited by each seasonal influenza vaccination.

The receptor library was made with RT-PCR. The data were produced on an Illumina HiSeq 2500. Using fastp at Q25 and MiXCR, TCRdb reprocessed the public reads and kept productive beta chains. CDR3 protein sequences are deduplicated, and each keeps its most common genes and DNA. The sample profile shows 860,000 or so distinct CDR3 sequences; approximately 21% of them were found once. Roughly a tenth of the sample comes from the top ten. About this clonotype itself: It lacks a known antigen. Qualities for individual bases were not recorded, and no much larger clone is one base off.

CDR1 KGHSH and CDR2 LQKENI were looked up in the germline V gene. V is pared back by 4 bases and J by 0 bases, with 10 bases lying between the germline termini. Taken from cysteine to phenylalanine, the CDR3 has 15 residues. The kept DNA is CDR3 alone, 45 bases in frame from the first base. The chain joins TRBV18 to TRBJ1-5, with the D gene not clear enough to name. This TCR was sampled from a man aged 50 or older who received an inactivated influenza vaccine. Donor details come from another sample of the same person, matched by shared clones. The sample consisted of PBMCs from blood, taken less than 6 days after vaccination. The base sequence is TGTGCCAGCTCACTCGGGCCTCATAGCAATCAGCCCCAGCATTTT. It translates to CASSLGPHSNQPQHF.